A selection of T cell receptor beta chains follows, all from one sample in a study of blood T cell repertoires in COVID-19. The method was immunoSEQ multiplex PCR; TCRdb's version includes in-frame clones alone and lacks a portion of them. The table includes about half a million clones, 70% to 90% detected once. The sample taken for sequencing was peripheral blood. The receptors shown here come from a human donor in a cohort sampled during active COVID-19. Both conserved end residues are part of each CDR3. D genes are given only for firm matches. Not every row has a clone size; where given, it reads once, few, many or a size class.

v_call: TRBV5-1; clone_size: few; j_call: TRBJ2-7; d_call: NA; cdr3_aa: CASSLSSDYEQYF; cdr3_nt: TGCGCCAGCAGCTTGTCTAGTGACTACGAGCAGTACTTC
v_call: TRBV10-3; clone_size: once; j_call: TRBJ2-1; d_call: TRBD2; cdr3_aa: CAISPRTSGSYNEQFF; cdr3_nt: TGTGCCATCAGTCCGCGGACTAGCGGGTCTTACAATGAGCAGTTCTTC
v_call: TRBV27; clone_size: NA; j_call: TRBJ2-2; d_call: TRBD1; cdr3_aa: CASSLRPQTGGFTGELFF; cdr3_nt: TGTGCCAGCAGTTTAAGGCCCCAGACAGGGGGCTTTACCGGGGAGCTGTTTTTT
v_call: TRBV6-4; clone_size: NA; j_call: TRBJ2-5; d_call: TRBD2; cdr3_aa: CASSEREGETQYF; cdr3_nt: TGTGCCAGCAGTGAGCGGGAGGGGGAGACCCAGTACTTC
v_call: TRBV27; clone_size: few; j_call: TRBJ1-6; d_call: NA; cdr3_aa: CASSLHENSPLHF; cdr3_nt: TGTGCCAGCAGTTTACACGAGAATTCACCCCTCCACTTT
v_call: TRBV28; clone_size: NA; j_call: TRBJ1-4; d_call: TRBD1; cdr3_aa: CASRLQGAGEKLFF; cdr3_nt: TGTGCCAGCAGGCTCCAGGGGGCTGGTGAAAAACTGTTTTTT
v_call: TRBV19; clone_size: once; j_call: TRBJ1-4; d_call: NA; cdr3_aa: CASSGRVATNEKLFF; cdr3_nt: TGTGCCAGTAGTGGCCGGGTGGCAACTAATGAAAAACTGTTTTTT
v_call: TRBV5-6; clone_size: NA; j_call: TRBJ2-5; d_call: TRBD2; cdr3_aa: CASSLVPTAGGRETQYF; cdr3_nt: TGTGCCAGCAGCTTGGTCCCTACGGCGGGAGGTCGTGAGACCCAGTACTTC
v_call: TRBV7-2; clone_size: NA; j_call: TRBJ2-3; d_call: NA; cdr3_aa: CASSLVKRDTDTQYF; cdr3_nt: TGTGCCAGCAGCTTAGTGAAGCGCGATACAGATACGCAGTATTTT
v_call: TRBV5-1; clone_size: NA; j_call: TRBJ2-7; d_call: TRBD1; cdr3_aa: CASSSTGTGASEQYF; cdr3_nt: TGCGCCAGCAGCAGTACCGGGACAGGGGCATCCGAGCAGTACTTC
v_call: TRBV7-3; clone_size: NA; j_call: TRBJ2-1; d_call: TRBD2; cdr3_aa: CASSQQSSGSSYNEQFF; cdr3_nt: TGTGCCAGCAGCCAGCAATCTAGCGGGAGCTCCTACAATGAGCAGTTCTTC
v_call: TRBV9; clone_size: once; j_call: TRBJ2-1; d_call: TRBD2; cdr3_aa: CASSVSGTSGSSEQFF; cdr3_nt: TGTGCCAGCAGCGTTTCCGGGACTAGCGGGAGTAGTGAGCAGTTCTTC
v_call: TRBV18; clone_size: NA; j_call: TRBJ1-6; d_call: NA; cdr3_aa: CASSPPPGENSPLHF; cdr3_nt: TGTGCCAGCTCACCTCCACCAGGGGAAAATTCACCCCTCCACTTT
v_call: TRBV2; clone_size: once; j_call: TRBJ2-5; d_call: NA; cdr3_aa: CASSGREVGTQYF; cdr3_nt: TGTGCCAGCAGTGGAAGGGAGGTGGGGACCCAGTACTTC
v_call: TRBV9; clone_size: NA; j_call: TRBJ2-7; d_call: TRBD2; cdr3_aa: CASSVGLAGAAYEQYF; cdr3_nt: TGTGCCAGCAGCGTGGGACTAGCGGGAGCGGCCTACGAGCAGTACTTC
v_call: TRBV3-1/TRBV3-2; clone_size: NA; j_call: TRBJ2-2; d_call: TRBD1; cdr3_aa: CASSSRGQGGELFF; cdr3_nt: TGTGCCAGCAGCTCCAGGGGGCAGGGCGGGGAGCTGTTTTTT
v_call: TRBV5-1; clone_size: NA; j_call: TRBJ2-1; d_call: TRBD2; cdr3_aa: CASSSRWGSGRAWNNEQFF; cdr3_nt: TGCGCCAGCAGCAGTCGGTGGGGTAGCGGGAGGGCCTGGAATAATGAGCAGTTCTTC
v_call: TRBV9; clone_size: NA; j_call: TRBJ2-7; d_call: TRBD2; cdr3_aa: CASSVGAGENYEQYF; cdr3_nt: TGTGCCAGCAGCGTAGGGGCGGGGGAAAACTACGAGCAGTACTTC
v_call: TRBV3-1/TRBV3-2; clone_size: few; j_call: TRBJ2-1; d_call: NA; cdr3_aa: CASSQEPLYNEQFF; cdr3_nt: TGTGCCAGCAGCCAGGAGCCACTTTACAATGAGCAGTTCTTC
v_call: TRBV11-2; clone_size: NA; j_call: TRBJ1-3; d_call: TRBD1; cdr3_aa: CASSPRTGTGNTIYF; cdr3_nt: TGTGCCAGCAGCCCACGGACAGGGACTGGAAACACCATATATTTT
v_call: TRBV18; clone_size: NA; j_call: TRBJ2-7; d_call: TRBD2; cdr3_aa: CASSPSLAEAYEQYF; cdr3_nt: TGTGCCAGCTCACCATCTCTAGCGGAGGCCTACGAGCAGTACTTC
v_call: TRBV6-2/TRBV6-3; clone_size: NA; j_call: TRBJ2-6; d_call: TRBD1; cdr3_aa: CASSNSGTGVSGANVLTF; cdr3_nt: TGTGCCAGCAGTAACTCCGGGACAGGGGTCTCTGGGGCCAACGTCCTGACTTTC
v_call: TRBV9; clone_size: once; j_call: TRBJ2-1; d_call: NA; cdr3_aa: CASSVVSGGYNEQFF; cdr3_nt: TGTGCCAGCAGCGTAGTTTCCGGAGGATACAATGAGCAGTTCTTC
v_call: TRBV24-1; clone_size: NA; j_call: TRBJ2-1; d_call: NA; cdr3_aa: CATSDPRTGPPYNEQFF; cdr3_nt: TGTGCCACCAGTGACCCCCGTACTGGGCCCCCCTACAATGAGCAGTTCTTC
v_call: TRBV5-6; clone_size: NA; j_call: TRBJ2-7; d_call: NA; cdr3_aa: CASSLWTEMGEQYF; cdr3_nt: TGTGCCAGCAGCTTGTGGACAGAGATGGGCGAGCAGTACTTC